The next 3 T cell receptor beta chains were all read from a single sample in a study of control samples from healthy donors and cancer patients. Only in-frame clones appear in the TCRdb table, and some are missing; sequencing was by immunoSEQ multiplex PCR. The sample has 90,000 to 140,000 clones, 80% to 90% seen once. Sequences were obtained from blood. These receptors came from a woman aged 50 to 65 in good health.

CDR3 residues: CASSYSNQGWTEAFF. For the CDR3, the DNA is TGTGCCAGCAGTTACTCGAATCAGGGTTGGACTGAAGCTTTCTTT. The rearrangement uses TRBV6-5 and TRBJ1-1, with a weak D call TRBD1 (5 bases). The CDR3 is 15 residues long. CDR1 and CDR2 (germline): MNHEY, SVGAGI. V was pared by 0 bases and J by 5 bases, with 13 bases between.

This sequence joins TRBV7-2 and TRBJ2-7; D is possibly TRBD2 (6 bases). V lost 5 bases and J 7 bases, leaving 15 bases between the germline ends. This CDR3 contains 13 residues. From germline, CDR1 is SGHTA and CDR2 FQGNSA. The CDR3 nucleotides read TGTGCCAGCAGCGGCGGGACCGAAGTTGAGCAGTACTTC. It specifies CASSGGTEVEQYF. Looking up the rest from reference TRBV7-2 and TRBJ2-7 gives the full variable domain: GAGVSQSPSNKVTEKGKDVELRCDPISGHTALYWYRQSLGQGLEFLIYFQGNSAPDKSGLPSDRFSAERTGGSVSTLTIQRTQQEDSAVYLCASSGGTEVEQYFGPGTRLTVT.

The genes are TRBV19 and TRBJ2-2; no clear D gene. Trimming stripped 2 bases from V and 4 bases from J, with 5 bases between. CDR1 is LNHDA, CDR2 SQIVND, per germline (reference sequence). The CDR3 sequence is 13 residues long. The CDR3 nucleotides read TGTGCCAGTAGTATAATGGGCACCGGGGAGCTGTTTTTT. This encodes CASSIMGTGELFF.